Detailed here is one T cell receptor beta chain. Its antigen is not known. The sample comes from a study of STAT5B mutations in CD4+ large granular lymphocyte leukemia. The CDR3 spans 13 residues. Trimming left V 0 bases short and J 10 bases short, with 12 bases between. Germline-derived CDR1 and CDR2 are MNHNY and SVGAGI (reference sequence). The assay was run at survey level. The data were produced by immunoSEQ multiplex PCR, yet TCRdb's version contains in-frame clones alone and is incomplete. Seen here are about 22,000 clones, over 70% observed once, and the top ten hold about 0.43%. Study-level results: Without putative leukemic clones, patient CD4-sorted repertoires remained more clonal than healthy CD4+ repertoires. Higher CD4+ than CD8+ T-LGLL clonality might reflect small sample size. No patients shared main leukemic clonotypes, though roughly 27% appeared at low frequency elsewhere.

This clonotype originated in a human donor in good health. The V and J genes are TRBV6-6 and TRBJ1-1; D not certain. Sequenced sample: CD4+ T cells from blood buffy coats. CDR3 sequence (DNA): TGTGCCAGCAGTTACTCGATCCTTGTCGGAGCTTTCTTT. Encoded protein: CASSYSILVGAFF.